The clone carrying this T cell receptor beta chain turned up a few times. These data belong to a study of shared T cell receptors in the human thymus. The junction had 2 bases not matched to a gene; V was cut back by 2 bases and J by 0 bases. The CDR3 has 15 amino acids. The V gene's germline CDR1 is SGHNT and CDR2 YYREEE (reference sequence). The data were produced by immunoSEQ multiplex PCR, yet TCRdb's version contains in-frame clones alone and is incomplete. The data contain 500,000 to 550,000 clones, around 78% of them seen just once; the ten biggest clones take up more than 0.01%. Another study also made use of these data, one on human thymus T cells. That work states: During corrective heart surgery, resections were taken, and the thymus tissue came from them.

V gene TRBV5-4 combines with J gene TRBJ1-1; 9 nucleotides align to TRBD1. The sequencing sample was made of thymocytes. The receptor was isolated from a boy in the first two years of life with a congenital heart defect. The CDR3 sequence is CASSLGTGMNTEAFF. In DNA, the CDR3 is TGTGCCAGCAGCTTAGGGACAGGGATGAACACTGAAGCTTTCTTT.